One T cell receptor (beta chain) is described in this entry. Researchers amplified the TCR beta CDR3 regions from RNA transcripts. RT-PCR in the first round (using the HTBI primer set) targeted the TCR CDR3. TCRdb re-derived calls from the multiplex PCR reads in MiXCR, one entry per CDR3 protein. The repertoire includes approximately 370,000 distinct CDR3 sequences, roughly 15% of them detected once, and approximately 33% sits in the top ten. These data belong to a study of T cells in Graves' hyperthyroidism and ophthalmopathy. Sequencing input: blood. This sequence originates from a woman under 40 with Graves' hyperthyroidism that later progressed to Graves' ophthalmopathy.

The CDR3 region has the DNA TGTGCCAGCAGTTTATCCAGGGTTCAGGCAGATACGCAGTATTTT. Translating gives CASSLSRVQADTQYF. The rearrangement joins TRBV27 to TRBJ2-3; weak D call: TRBD1 (5 bases). This CDR3 is built from 15 residues. The germline V gene has CDR1 MNHEY and CDR2 SMNVEV (reference sequence). V was cut by 0 bases and J by 4 bases, with 11 bases left in between.